This T cell receptor (beta chain) was identified during a study of vaccination and CD4 T cells after COVID-19. Background on the study: Four females and six males made up the convalescents, with two Hispanic.

As to this clonotype: Its specificity is unknown.

This CDR3 contains 16 residues. Germline V lookup: CDR1 LNHDA, CDR2 SQIVND (reference sequence). The ends lost 3 bases at V and 6 bases at J; junction bases unmatched: 11. Study-wide findings and caveats: A median of roughly 87% of reactive clones, in convalescent patients, became evident only post-vaccination.

Noted treatment: approximately 10-day PBMC culture with coronavirus spike peptide pools or control peptides (ViraFEST assay). Before the COVID-19 pandemic (2011-2018), CD4+ T cells were obtained from the unexposed donor. ViraFEST expanded antigen-specific T cells with peptide pools, then sequenced TCRs. An Oncomine TCR Beta short-read assay was used to sequence the DNA from cultured CD4+ T cells. TCRdb re-analysed the PCR reads in MiXCR, keeping a single row per CDR3 protein. The sample has over 7,500 distinct CDR3 sequences, approximately 57% seen once. This clonotype originated in a human donor in good health. This rearrangement joins TRBV19 to TRBJ2-3; 8 bases align to TRBD2. The sequenced sample consisted of CD4+ T cells from blood, cultured in vitro. The CDR3 loop is CASSIGLAGGLDTQYF. The CDR3 region has the DNA TGTGCCAGTAGTATTGGCCTGGCGGGGGGCCTTGATACGCAGTATTTT.